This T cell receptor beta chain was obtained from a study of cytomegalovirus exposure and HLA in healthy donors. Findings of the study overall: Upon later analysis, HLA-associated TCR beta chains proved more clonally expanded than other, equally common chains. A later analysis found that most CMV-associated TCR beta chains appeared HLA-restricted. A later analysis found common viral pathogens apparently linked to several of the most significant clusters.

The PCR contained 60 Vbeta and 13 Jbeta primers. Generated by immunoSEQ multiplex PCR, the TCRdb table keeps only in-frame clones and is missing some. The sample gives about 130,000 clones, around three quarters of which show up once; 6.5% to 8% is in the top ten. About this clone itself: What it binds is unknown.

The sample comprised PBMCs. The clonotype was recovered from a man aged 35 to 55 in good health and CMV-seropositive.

As DNA, the CDR3 is TGTGCCTGGAGTGTACCGGGTGGCTACACCTTC. Encoded protein: CAWSVPGGYTF. V and J are TRBV30 and TRBJ1-2; unclear D gene. This CDR3 is built from 11 residues. Germline CDR1 and CDR2: GTSNPN and SVGIG (reference sequence). V lost 0 bases and J lost 7, with 6 bases in between.